The sequence of this TCR beta chain was determined in a study of T cell repertoires in cytomegalovirus infection. A single record per CDR3 protein comes from TCRdb applying MiXCR to the reads. The repertoire includes roughly 860,000 distinct CDR3 sequences, approximately 32% of them detected once, and under 15% sits in the top ten. This clonotype was picked up many times. Its cognate antigen is unknown. The V gene's germline CDR1 is SGHTA and CDR2 FQGNSA. Trimming cost V 5 bases and J 8 bases; bases outside gene matches: 5. The CDR3 is 15 amino acids. The sequence was collected from a human donor in good health (CMV status not recorded). Some clones in this sample may be carry-over from other donors' samples. The chain is built from TRBV7-2 and TRBJ2-1; 14 bases fit TRBD2. Sequenced material: cultured CD8+ T cells from PBMCs, taken from culture after CMV antigen stimulation. CDR3 sequence (DNA): TGTGCCAGCAGCACCGGGACTAGCGGGGGTGATGAGCAGTTCTTC. Translated: CASSTGTSGGDEQFF.